This record looks at one TCR beta chain sequence and its context. Here immunoSEQ multiplex PCR was the method, and the copy in TCRdb shows in-frame clones only, minus some. The top ten clones hold around 0.25% of a sample with 52,000 or so clones, about 93% of them seen once. The sample belongs to a study of T cell changes during pregnancy in multiple sclerosis. V lost 0 bases and J 1 base, leaving 8 bases between the germline ends. This CDR3 is 14 amino acids long. Germline V gene sequence: CDR1 SGDLS, CDR2 YYNGEE. This TCR derives from a female donor with multiple sclerosis, enrolled in a pregnancy study. V and J are TRBV9 and TRBJ2-7; D gene uncertain. The material was CD4+ T cells from peripheral blood mononuclear cells, obtained in the second trimester of pregnancy. The CDR3, as DNA: TGTGCCAGCAGCGTAGAGGCCGGGTCCTACGAGCAGTACTTC. Its protein is CASSVEAGSYEQYF.